Included here is one T cell receptor (beta chain) sequence, with context. Its matching antigen is unknown. Time point noted: pretreatment peripheral blood. The data are from a study of PD-L1 blockade in urothelial cancer. Background on the study: Patients, treated from about 2014 onward, received atezolizumab 1,200 mg intravenously every 3 weeks. Study-wide results and limits: Clones that were tumor-associated expanded more in the blood of durable-benefit patients at 3 weeks.

TCRdb's table, derived via immunoSEQ multiplex PCR, lists solely in-frame clones and lacks some. The repertoire consists of fewer than 60,000 clones, with approximately 85% occurring once and the leading ten covering about 15%. The V end lost 0 bases, the J end lost 3 bases, and 10 bases lay between the germline ends. This CDR3 region has 14 residues. Germline assignment: CDR1 SGHDT and CDR2 YYEEEE. This clonotype originated in a man in his 70s with urothelial cancer. The chain couples TRBV5-6 to TRBJ2-7, with D tentatively TRBD2 (6 bases). Sequenced material: PBMCs, taken around atezolizumab (anti-PD-L1) treatment. The CDR3 region has the DNA TGTGCCAGCAGCTTGGGGGGGGACTTCTACGAGCAGTACTTC. Translating it yields CASSLGGDFYEQYF.